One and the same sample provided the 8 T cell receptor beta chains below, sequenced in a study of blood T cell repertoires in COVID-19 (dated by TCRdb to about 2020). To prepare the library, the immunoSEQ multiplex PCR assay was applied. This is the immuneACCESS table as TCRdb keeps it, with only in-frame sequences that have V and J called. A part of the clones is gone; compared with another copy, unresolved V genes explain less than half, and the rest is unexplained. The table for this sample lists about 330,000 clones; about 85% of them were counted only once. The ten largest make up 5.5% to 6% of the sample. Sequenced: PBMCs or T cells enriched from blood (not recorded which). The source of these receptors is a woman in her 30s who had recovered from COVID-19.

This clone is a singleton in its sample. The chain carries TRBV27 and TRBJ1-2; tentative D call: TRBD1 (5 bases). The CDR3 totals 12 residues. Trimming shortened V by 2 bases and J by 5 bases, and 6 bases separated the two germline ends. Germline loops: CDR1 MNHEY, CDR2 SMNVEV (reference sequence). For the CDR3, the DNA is TGTGCCAGCAGTTTAAAGGGGTATGGCTACACCTTC. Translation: CASSLKGYGYTF.

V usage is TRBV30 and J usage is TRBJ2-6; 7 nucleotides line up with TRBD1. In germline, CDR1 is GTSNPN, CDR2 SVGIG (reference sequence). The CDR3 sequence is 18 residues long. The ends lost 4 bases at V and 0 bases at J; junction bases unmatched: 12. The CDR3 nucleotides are TGTGCCTGGAAAACCGGGACAGCGTGGTACTCTGGGGCCAACGTCCTGACTTTC. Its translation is CAWKTGTAWYSGANVLTF.

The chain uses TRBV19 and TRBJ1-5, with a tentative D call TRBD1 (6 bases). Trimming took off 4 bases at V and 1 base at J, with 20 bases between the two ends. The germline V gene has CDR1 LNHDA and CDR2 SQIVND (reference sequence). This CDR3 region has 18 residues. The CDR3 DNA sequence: TGTGCCAGTAGTAATTTGGGCGGGGGGCGCGGGAGCAATCAGCCCCAGCATTTT. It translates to CASSNLGGGRGSNQPQHF.

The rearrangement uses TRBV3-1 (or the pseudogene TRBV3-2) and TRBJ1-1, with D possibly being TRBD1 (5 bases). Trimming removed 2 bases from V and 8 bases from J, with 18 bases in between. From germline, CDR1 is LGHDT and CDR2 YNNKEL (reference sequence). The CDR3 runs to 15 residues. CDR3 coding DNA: TGTGCCAGCAGCCAAAAAGCCCCCCTGGCAGGGGAAGCTTTCTTT. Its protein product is CASSQKAPLAGEAFF.

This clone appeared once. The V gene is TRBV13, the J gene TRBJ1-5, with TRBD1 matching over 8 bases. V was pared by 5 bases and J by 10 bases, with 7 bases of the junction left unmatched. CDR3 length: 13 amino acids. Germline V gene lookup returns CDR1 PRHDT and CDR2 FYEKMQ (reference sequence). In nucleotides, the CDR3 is TGTGCCAGCAGCCCGGGGACAGGCCAACCCCAGCATTTT. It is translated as CASSPGTGQPQHF.

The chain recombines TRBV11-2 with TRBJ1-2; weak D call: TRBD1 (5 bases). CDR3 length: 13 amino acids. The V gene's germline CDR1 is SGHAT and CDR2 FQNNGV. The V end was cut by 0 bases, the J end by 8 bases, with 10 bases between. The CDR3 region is CASSLDVRAGYTF. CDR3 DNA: TGTGCCAGCAGCTTAGACGTCAGGGCGGGCTACACCTTC.

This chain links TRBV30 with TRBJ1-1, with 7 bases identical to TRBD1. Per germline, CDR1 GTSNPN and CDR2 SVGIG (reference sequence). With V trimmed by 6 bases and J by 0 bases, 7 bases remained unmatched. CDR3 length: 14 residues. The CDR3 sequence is CACRDSMMNTEAFF. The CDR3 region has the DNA TGTGCCTGCCGGGACAGCATGATGAACACTGAAGCTTTCTTT.

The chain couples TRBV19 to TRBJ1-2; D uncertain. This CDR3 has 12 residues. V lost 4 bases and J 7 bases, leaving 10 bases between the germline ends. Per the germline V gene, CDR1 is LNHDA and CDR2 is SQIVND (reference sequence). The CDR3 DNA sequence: TGTGCCAGTAGTACGGGTGATGGTGGCTACACCTTC. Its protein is CASSTGDGGYTF.